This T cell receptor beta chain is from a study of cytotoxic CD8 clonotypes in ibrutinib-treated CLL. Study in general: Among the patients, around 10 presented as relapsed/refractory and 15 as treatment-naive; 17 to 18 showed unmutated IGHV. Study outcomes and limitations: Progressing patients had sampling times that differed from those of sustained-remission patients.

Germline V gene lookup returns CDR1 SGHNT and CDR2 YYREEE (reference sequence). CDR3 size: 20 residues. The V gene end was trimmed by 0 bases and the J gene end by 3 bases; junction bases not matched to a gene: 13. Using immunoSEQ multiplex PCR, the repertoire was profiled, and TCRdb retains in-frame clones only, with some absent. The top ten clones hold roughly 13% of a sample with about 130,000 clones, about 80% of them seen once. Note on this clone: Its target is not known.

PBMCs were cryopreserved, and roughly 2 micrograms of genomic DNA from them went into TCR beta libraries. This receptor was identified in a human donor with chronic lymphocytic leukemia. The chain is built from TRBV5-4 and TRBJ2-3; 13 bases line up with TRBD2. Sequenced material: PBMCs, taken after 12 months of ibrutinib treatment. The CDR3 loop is CASSLVGGLAGVRETDTQYF. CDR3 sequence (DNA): TGTGCCAGCAGCTTGGTAGGAGGACTAGCGGGAGTTCGGGAGACAGATACGCAGTATTTT.